A selection of T cell receptor beta chains follows, all from one sample in a study of long-term antiretroviral therapy in people with HIV. Generated by immunoSEQ multiplex PCR, the TCRdb table keeps only in-frame clones and is missing some. Here the sample spans 16,000 or so clones, about 85% being singletons. Source: unsorted PBMCs, taken 0.5 years after starting antiretroviral therapy. All receptors derive from a woman aged 40 to 49 with HIV. Each CDR3 is given with its conserved first and last residue. D genes are given only for firm matches. A clone size is listed for some rows: how often the clone was seen (once, few, many), or a class if it is expanded.

cdr3_length	v_call	d_call	clone_size	j_call	cdr3_aa	cdr3_nt
15	TRBV2	-	-	TRBJ1-4	CASSEGGRTNEKLFF	TGTGCCAGCAGTGAAGGGGGGAGGACTAATGAAAAACTGTTTTTT
14	TRBV7-2	-	-	TRBJ2-3	CASSLELGADTQYF	TGTGCCAGCAGCTTAGAACTGGGAGCAGATACGCAGTATTTT
15	TRBV27	TRBD2	-	TRBJ2-7	CASSLLAGLSYEQYF	TGTGCCAGCAGTTTATTAGCGGGACTCTCCTACGAGCAGTACTTC
15	TRBV6-1	-	-	TRBJ1-1	CASSEALEGGPEAFF	TGTGCCAGCAGCGAAGCTTTAGAGGGAGGGCCTGAAGCTTTCTTT
16	TRBV14	TRBD2	-	TRBJ2-7	CASSKGTSGDDYEQYF	TGTGCCAGCAGCAAAGGAACTAGCGGGGATGACTACGAGCAGTACTTC
15	TRBV19	TRBD1	-	TRBJ1-1	CASTDRSGADTEAFF	TGTGCCAGTACGGACAGGTCCGGGGCGGACACTGAAGCTTTCTTT
13	TRBV5-6	-	few	TRBJ1-5	CASSSDGLQPQHF	TGTGCCAGCAGCTCGGATGGGCTACAGCCCCAGCATTTT
16	TRBV5-4	TRBD1	-	TRBJ2-1	CASSIGTGGAYNEQFF	TGTGCCAGCAGCATTGGGACAGGGGGCGCCTACAATGAGCAGTTCTTC
16	TRBV6-6	TRBD2	-	TRBJ2-1	CASRHDVAGGLNEQFF	TGTGCCAGCAGACACGACGTAGCGGGAGGGCTCAATGAGCAGTTCTTC
11	TRBV14	-	once	TRBJ2-7	CASSQGYEQYF	TGTGCCAGCAGCCAAGGCTACGAGCAGTACTTC
16	TRBV7-9	-	-	TRBJ1-1	CASSPPGGYMNTEAFF	TGTGCCAGCAGCCCCCCCGGCGGTTACATGAACACTGAAGCTTTCTTT
14	TRBV6-5	TRBD1	-	TRBJ1-1	CASRAGTGGYGTFF	TGTGCCAGCAGGGCCGGGACAGGGGGCTACGGAACTTTCTTT
14	TRBV5-6	-	once	TRBJ2-1	CASSFLGQGIEQFF	TGTGCCAGCAGCTTTTTAGGGCAGGGGATTGAGCAGTTCTTC
19	TRBV7-9	-	-	TRBJ2-2	CASSWREGRLTGDTGELFF	TGTGCCAGCAGCTGGAGAGAGGGACGCCTCACCGGGGACACCGGGGAGCTGTTTTTT
13	TRBV7-7	-	-	TRBJ2-5	CASSFGGRETQYF	TGTGCTAGCAGCTTTGGGGGGAGGGAGACCCAGTACTTC
14	TRBV9	-	-	TRBJ2-3	CASSVGLGTDTQYF	TGTGCCAGCAGCGTAGGGCTTGGCACAGATACGCAGTATTTT
18	TRBV11-2	TRBD2	-	TRBJ2-5	CASSLLGFGTSGQETQYF	TGTGCCAGCAGCTTACTCGGTTTCGGCACTAGCGGCCAAGAGACCCAGTACTTC
14	TRBV9	TRBD1	-	TRBJ1-5	CASSGGTEHQPQHF	TGTGCCAGCAGCGGAGGGACAGAACATCAGCCCCAGCATTTT
17	TRBV19	TRBD1	-	TRBJ1-5	CASSIRLDRRSNQPQHF	TGTGCCAGTAGTATTCGGTTGGACAGGAGATCAAATCAGCCCCAGCATTTT
13	TRBV7-9	-	once	TRBJ1-1	CASSFGGATEAFF	TGTGCCAGCAGCTTTGGGGGGGCCACTGAAGCTTTCTTT
13	TRBV5-1	-	-	TRBJ1-1	CASGREGVTEAFF	TGCGCCAGCGGGCGGGAAGGAGTTACTGAAGCTTTCTTT
14	TRBV7-3	TRBD1	-	TRBJ2-1	CASSPGQGYNEQFF	TGTGCCAGCAGCCCCGGACAGGGCTACAATGAGCAGTTCTTC
15	TRBV5-8	TRBD1	-	TRBJ2-5	CASSSGQGGRQTQYF	TGTGCCAGCAGTTCTGGACAGGGCGGACGGCAGACCCAGTACTTC
14	TRBV30	TRBD1	-	TRBJ1-1	CAWTNQGANTEAFF	TGTGCCTGGACCAATCAGGGGGCGAACACTGAAGCTTTCTTT
15	TRBV9	-	-	TRBJ2-3	CASSVGLVSTDTQYF	TGTGCCAGCAGCGTAGGCTTGGTCAGCACAGATACGCAGTATTTT
13	TRBV30	-	once	TRBJ2-5	CAWSRLVQETQYF	TGTGCCTGGAGTCGACTAGTTCAAGAGACCCAGTACTTC
15	TRBV28	TRBD1	-	TRBJ2-7	CASSFQGAQAFEQYF	TGTGCCAGCAGTTTCCAGGGGGCGCAAGCCTTCGAGCAGTACTTC
11	TRBV28	-	-	TRBJ1-1	CASSLTREAFF	TGTGCCAGCAGTTTAACCCGGGAAGCTTTCTTT
15	TRBV7-9	-	few	TRBJ1-5	CASSLMTSSNQPQHF	TGTGCCAGCAGCTTAATGACGTCTAGCAATCAGCCCCAGCATTTT
17	TRBV15	TRBD1	-	TRBJ1-2	CATSREMTGRDYYGYTF	TGTGCCACCAGCAGAGAGATGACAGGGAGGGACTACTATGGCTACACCTTC
14	TRBV2	-	-	TRBJ2-7	CASSPQGGRNEQYF	TGTGCCAGCAGTCCTCAGGGAGGCAGGAACGAGCAGTACTTC
15	TRBV27	TRBD1	-	TRBJ2-5	CASRENDRVQETQYF	TGTGCCAGCAGGGAGAACGACAGGGTTCAAGAGACCCAGTACTTC
14	TRBV5-1	-	-	TRBJ2-1	CASSLVEAQGQQFF	TGCGCCAGCAGCTTGGTCGAGGCCCAAGGGCAGCAGTTCTTC
13	TRBV27	TRBD1	few	TRBJ2-1	CASRTGATNEQFF	TGTGCCAGCAGAACAGGGGCCACCAATGAGCAGTTCTTC
15	TRBV28	TRBD1	-	TRBJ2-7	CASSSSATGGDEQYF	TGTGCCAGCAGTTCCTCGGCGACAGGGGGCGACGAGCAGTACTTC
13	TRBV29-1	-	-	TRBJ2-3	CSVVRLSTDTQYF	TGCAGCGTTGTAAGACTGAGCACAGATACGCAGTATTTT
15	TRBV6-4	TRBD2	-	TRBJ2-1	CASSDYSGTSGRRIF	TGTGCCAGCAGTGACTACTCCGGGACTAGCGGGAGAAGGATCTTC
12	TRBV5-6	-	-	TRBJ2-1	CASSLLYNEQFF	TGTGCCAGCAGCCTTCTATACAATGAGCAGTTCTTC
13	TRBV6-5	-	-	TRBJ2-2	CASIRGNTGELFF	TGTGCCAGCATACGGGGGAACACCGGGGAGCTGTTTTTT
15	TRBV7-3	TRBD1	-	TRBJ1-2	CASSPGQGMGYGYTF	TGTGCCAGCAGCCCGGGACAGGGGATGGGTTATGGCTACACCTTC
12	TRBV10-3	-	once	TRBJ2-7	CAISSNSYEQYF	TGTGCCATCAGTTCGAACTCCTACGAGCAGTACTTC
18	TRBV27	-	once	TRBJ2-1	CASSLVTIGGTVSNEQFF	TGTGCCAGCAGTTTAGTCACAATAGGGGGGACCGTCTCCAATGAGCAGTTCTTC
16	TRBV7-9	-	few	TRBJ2-7	CASSLGRGTTYNEQYF	TGTGCCAGCAGCTTAGGGCGGGGAACCACTTACAACGAGCAGTACTTC
13	TRBV6-5	-	-	TRBJ2-7	CASSYQPSYEQYF	TGTGCCAGCAGTTACCAACCTTCCTACGAGCAGTACTTC
16	TRBV4-2	TRBD1	-	TRBJ2-7	CASSQPTGGDLGEQYF	TGTGCCAGCAGCCAACCAACAGGGGGCGATTTGGGAGAGCAGTACTTC
15	TRBV6-1	-	-	TRBJ2-7	CASSASQPRWAEQYF	TGTGCCAGCAGTGCTTCTCAACCCCGCTGGGCCGAGCAGTACTTC
13	TRBV10-3	-	-	TRBJ1-4	CAISDRADEKLFF	TGTGCCATCAGTGATAGGGCCGATGAAAAACTGTTTTTT
16	TRBV5-4	TRBD2	-	TRBJ2-2	CASSFYGGSNGGELFF	TGTGCCAGCAGCTTTTATGGCGGGAGTAATGGCGGGGAGCTGTTTTTT
17	TRBV14	-	-	TRBJ1-1	CASSQDLLGGASTEAFF	TGTGCCAGCAGCCAAGATCTTTTAGGGGGGGCGAGTACTGAAGCTTTCTTT
13	TRBV28	-	-	TRBJ1-4	CASSTGTHEKLFF	TGTGCCAGCAGTACAGGGACTCATGAAAAACTGTTTTTT
13	TRBV7-2	-	-	TRBJ1-1	CASSGGLNTEAFF	TGTGCCAGCAGCGGGGGTCTGAACACTGAAGCTTTCTTT
15	TRBV28	TRBD1	-	TRBJ1-4	CASTPLLDRAEKLFF	TGTGCCAGCACCCCCTTATTGGACAGGGCTGAAAAACTGTTTTTT
15	TRBV5-4	-	-	TRBJ1-1	CASSLSGTRNTEAFF	TGTGCCAGCAGCCTAAGCGGGACCAGGAACACTGAAGCTTTCTTT